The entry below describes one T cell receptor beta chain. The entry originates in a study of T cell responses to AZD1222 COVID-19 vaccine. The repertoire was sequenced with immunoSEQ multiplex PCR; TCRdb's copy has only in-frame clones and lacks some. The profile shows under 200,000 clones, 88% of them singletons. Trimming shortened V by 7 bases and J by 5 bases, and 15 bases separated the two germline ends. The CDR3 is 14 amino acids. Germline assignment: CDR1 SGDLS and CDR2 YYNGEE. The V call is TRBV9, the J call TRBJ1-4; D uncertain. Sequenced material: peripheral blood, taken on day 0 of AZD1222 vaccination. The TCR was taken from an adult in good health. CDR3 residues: CASGPSGQNEKLFF. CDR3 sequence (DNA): TGTGCCAGCGGGCCCTCGGGCCAAAATGAAAAACTGTTTTTT.